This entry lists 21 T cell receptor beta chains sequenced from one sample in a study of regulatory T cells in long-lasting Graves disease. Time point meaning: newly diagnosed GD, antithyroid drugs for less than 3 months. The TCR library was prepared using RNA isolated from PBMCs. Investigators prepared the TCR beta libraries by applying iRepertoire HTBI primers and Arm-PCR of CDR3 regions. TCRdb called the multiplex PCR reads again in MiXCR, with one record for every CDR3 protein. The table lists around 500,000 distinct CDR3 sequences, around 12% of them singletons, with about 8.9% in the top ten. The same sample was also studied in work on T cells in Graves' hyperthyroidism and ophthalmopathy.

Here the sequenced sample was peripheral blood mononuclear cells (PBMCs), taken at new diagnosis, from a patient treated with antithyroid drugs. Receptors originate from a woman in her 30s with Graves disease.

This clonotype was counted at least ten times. In nucleotides, the CDR3 is TGTGCCAGCAGCCGTACCCTCGGACGGGGGGAGTTCTTC. It specifies CASSRTLGRGEFF. The V and J genes are TRBV28 and TRBJ2-1, with 7 bases lining up with TRBD2. This CDR3 region has 13 residues. V lost 6 bases and J lost 14; bases outside the gene matches: 13. The germline V gene has CDR1 MDHEN and CDR2 SYDVKM.

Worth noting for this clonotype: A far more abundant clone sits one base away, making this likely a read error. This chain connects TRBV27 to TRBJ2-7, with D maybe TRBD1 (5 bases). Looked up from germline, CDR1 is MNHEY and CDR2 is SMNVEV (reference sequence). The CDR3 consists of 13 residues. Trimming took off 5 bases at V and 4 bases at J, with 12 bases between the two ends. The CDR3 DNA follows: TGTGCCAGCAGTGATCCGACAGATTACGAGCAGTACTTC. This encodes CASSDPTDYEQYF.

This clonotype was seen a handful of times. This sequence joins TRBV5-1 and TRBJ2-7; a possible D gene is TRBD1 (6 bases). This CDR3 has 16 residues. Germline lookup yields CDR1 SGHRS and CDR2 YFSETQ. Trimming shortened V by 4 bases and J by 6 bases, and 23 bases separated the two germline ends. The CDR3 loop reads CASSSFGGQTFGEQYF. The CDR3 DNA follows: TGCGCCAGCAGCAGCTTTGGCGGACAGACATTTGGCGAGCAGTACTTC.

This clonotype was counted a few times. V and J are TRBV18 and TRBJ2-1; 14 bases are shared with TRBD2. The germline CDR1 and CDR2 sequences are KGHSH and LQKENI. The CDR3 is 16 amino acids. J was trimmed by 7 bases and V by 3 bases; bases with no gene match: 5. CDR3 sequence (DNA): TGTGCCAGCTCACCGAGACTAGCGGGAGGGCCGAATGAGCAGTTCTTC. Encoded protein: CASSPRLAGGPNEQFF.

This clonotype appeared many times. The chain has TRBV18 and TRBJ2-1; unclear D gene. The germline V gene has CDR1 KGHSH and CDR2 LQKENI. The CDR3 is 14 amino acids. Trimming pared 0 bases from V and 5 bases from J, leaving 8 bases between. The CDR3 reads CASSPPSPHNEQFF. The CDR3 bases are TGTGCCAGCTCACCACCTTCCCCACACAATGAGCAGTTCTTC.

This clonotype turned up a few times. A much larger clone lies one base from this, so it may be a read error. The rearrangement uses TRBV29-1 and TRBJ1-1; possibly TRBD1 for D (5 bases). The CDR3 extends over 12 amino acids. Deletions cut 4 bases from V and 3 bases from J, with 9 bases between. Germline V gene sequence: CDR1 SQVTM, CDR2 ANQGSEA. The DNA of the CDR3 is TGCAGCGTTGGCATGGGGGACACTGAAGCTTTCTTT. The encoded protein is CSVGMGDTEAFF.

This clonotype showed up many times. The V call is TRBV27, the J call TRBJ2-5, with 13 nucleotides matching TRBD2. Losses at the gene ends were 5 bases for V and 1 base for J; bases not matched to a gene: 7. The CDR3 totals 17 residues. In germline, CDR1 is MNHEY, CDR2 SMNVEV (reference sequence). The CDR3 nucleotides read TGTGCCAGCAGTACTCAGACTAGCGGGAGGCCCCAAGAGACCCAGTACTTC. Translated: CASSTQTSGRPQETQYF.

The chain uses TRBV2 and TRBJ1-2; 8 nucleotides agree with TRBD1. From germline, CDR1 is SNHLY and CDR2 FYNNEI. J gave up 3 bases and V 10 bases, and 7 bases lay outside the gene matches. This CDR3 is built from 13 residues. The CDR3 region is CATRTGRDYGYTF. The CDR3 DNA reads TGTGCCACAAGGACAGGGAGGGACTATGGCTACACCTTC.

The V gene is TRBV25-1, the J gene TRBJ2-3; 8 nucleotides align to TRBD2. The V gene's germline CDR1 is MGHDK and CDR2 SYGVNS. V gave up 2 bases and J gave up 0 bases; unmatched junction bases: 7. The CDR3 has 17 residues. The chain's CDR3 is CASSETGASGSTDTQYF. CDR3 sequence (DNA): TGTGCCAGCAGTGAAACCGGTGCTAGCGGGAGCACAGATACGCAGTATTTT.

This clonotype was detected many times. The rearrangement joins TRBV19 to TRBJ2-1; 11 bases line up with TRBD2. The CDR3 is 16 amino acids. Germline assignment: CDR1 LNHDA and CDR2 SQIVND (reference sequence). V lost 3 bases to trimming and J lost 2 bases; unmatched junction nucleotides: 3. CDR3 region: CASSITSGSPYNEQFF. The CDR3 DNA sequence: TGTGCCAGTAGTATTACTAGCGGGAGCCCCTACAATGAGCAGTTCTTC. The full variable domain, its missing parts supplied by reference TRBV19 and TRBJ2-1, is DGGITQSPKYLFRKEGQNVTLSCEQNLNHDAMYWYRQDPGQGLRLIYYSQIVNDFQKGDIAEGYSVSREKKESFPLTVTSAQKNPTAFYLCASSITSGSPYNEQFFGPGTRLTVL.

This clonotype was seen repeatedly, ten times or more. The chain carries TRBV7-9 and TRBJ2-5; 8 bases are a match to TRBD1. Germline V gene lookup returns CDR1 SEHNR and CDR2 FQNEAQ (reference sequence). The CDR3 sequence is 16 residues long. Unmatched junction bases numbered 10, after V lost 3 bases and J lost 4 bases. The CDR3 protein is CASSFSGQGSRETQYF. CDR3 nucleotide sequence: TGTGCCAGCAGCTTCTCTGGACAGGGTAGTCGAGAGACCCAGTACTTC.

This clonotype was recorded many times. CDR3 bases: TGTGCCAGCAGCTTAGGGCTAGCGGGAGCAAGGACAGATACGCAGTATTTT. Amino acid sequence: CASSLGLAGARTDTQYF. The rearrangement uses TRBV7-9 and TRBJ2-3, with 10 bases identical to TRBD2. This CDR3 spans 17 amino acids. Germline values: CDR1 SEHNR, CDR2 FQNEAQ (reference sequence). Trimming took 1 base from V and 3 from J; bases not matched to a gene: 7.

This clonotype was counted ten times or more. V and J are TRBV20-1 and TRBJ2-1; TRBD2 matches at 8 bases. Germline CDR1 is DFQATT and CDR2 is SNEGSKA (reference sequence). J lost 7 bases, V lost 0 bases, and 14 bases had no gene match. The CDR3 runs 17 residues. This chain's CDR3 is CSARDRITGGTRNEQFF. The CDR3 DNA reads TGCAGTGCTAGAGATCGGATCACGGGAGGGACGAGGAATGAGCAGTTCTTC.

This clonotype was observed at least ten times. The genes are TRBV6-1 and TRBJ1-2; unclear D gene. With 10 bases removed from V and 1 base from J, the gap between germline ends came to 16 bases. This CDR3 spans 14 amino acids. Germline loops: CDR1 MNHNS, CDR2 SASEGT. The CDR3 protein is CATRKLAFNYGYTF. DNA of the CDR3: TGTGCCACCAGAAAATTGGCCTTTAACTATGGCTACACCTTC.

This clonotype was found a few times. Here the CDR3 reads CASSPVGVSETQYF. CDR3 DNA: TGTGCCAGCAGCCCGGTGGGCGTTTCGGAGACCCAGTACTTC. J is TRBJ2-5 and V is TRBV13; D remains ambiguous. Germline-derived CDR1 and CDR2 are PRHDT and FYEKMQ (reference sequence). Deletions cut 5 bases from V and 5 bases from J, with 15 bases between. This CDR3 has 14 residues.

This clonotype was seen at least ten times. The CDR3 loop reads CASSLVPRSTDTQYF. The CDR3 bases are TGTGCCAGCAGCTTAGTGCCGCGAAGCACAGATACGCAGTATTTT. This chain uses TRBV2 with TRBJ2-3; no clear D. With 6 bases removed from V and 0 bases from J, the gap between germline ends came to 13 bases. From germline, CDR1 is SNHLY and CDR2 FYNNEI. The CDR3 has 15 residues. Full variable domain (rest looked up from reference TRBV2 and TRBJ2-3): EPEVTQTPSHQVTQMGQEVILRCVPISNHLYFYWYRQILGQKVEFLVSFYNNEISEKSEIFDDQFSVERPDGSNFTLKIRSTKLEDSAMYFCASSLVPRSTDTQYFGPGTRLTVL.

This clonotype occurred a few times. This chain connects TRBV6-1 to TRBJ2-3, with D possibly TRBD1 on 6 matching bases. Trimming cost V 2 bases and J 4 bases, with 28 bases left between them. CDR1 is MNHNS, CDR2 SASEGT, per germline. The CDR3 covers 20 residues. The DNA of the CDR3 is TGTGCCAGCAGTGAAACACGATCAGGGGCGTTAGGCATGGGGGCAGATACGCAGTATTTT. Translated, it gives CASSETRSGALGMGADTQYF.

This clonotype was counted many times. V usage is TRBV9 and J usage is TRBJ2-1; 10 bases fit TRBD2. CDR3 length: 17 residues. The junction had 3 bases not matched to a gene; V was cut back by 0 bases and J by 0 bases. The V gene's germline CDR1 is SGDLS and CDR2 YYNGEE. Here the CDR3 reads CASSVGPSGSSYNEQFF. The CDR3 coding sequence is TGTGCCAGCAGCGTAGGGCCTAGCGGGAGCTCCTACAATGAGCAGTTCTTC.

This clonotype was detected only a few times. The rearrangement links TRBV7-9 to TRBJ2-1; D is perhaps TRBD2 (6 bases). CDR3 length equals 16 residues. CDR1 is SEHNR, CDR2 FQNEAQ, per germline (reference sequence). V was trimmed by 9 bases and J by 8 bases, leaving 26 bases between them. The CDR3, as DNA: TGTGCCAGTCAGCGTACGGAAGGGCGGGATAGGTATGAGCAGTTCTTC. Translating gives CASQRTEGRDRYEQFF.

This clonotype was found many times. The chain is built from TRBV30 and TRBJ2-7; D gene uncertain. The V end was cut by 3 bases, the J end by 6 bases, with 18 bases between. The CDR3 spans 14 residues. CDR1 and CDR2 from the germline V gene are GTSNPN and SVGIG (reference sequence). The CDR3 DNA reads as TGTGCCTGGAGAAGGCCGGGTGGTCCCAGCGAGCAGTACTTC. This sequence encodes CAWRRPGGPSEQYF.

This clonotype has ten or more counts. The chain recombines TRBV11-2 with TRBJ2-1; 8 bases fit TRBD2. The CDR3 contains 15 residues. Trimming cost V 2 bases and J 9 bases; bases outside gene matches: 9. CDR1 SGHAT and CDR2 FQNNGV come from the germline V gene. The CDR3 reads CASSLLLSGTVEQFF. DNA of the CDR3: TGTGCCAGCAGCTTATTGCTTAGCGGGACGGTTGAGCAGTTCTTC. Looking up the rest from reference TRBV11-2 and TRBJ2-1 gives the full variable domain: EAGVAQSPRYKIIEKRQSVAFWCNPISGHATLYWYQQILGQGPKLLIQFQNNGVVDDSQLPKDRFSAERLKGVDSTLKIQPAKLEDSAVYLCASSLLLSGTVEQFFGPGTRLTVL.